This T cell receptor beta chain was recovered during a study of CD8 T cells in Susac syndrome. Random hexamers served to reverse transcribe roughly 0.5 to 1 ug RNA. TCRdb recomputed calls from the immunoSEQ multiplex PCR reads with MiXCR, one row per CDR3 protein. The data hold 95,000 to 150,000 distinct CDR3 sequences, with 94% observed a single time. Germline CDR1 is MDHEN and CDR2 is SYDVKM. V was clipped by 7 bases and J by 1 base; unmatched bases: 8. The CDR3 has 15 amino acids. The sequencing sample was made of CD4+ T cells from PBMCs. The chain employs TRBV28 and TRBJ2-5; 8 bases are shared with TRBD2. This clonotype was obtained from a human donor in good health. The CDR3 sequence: CASTTAGGGQETQYF. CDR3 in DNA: TGTGCCAGCACGACGGCGGGAGGAGGCCAAGAGACCCAGTACTTC.